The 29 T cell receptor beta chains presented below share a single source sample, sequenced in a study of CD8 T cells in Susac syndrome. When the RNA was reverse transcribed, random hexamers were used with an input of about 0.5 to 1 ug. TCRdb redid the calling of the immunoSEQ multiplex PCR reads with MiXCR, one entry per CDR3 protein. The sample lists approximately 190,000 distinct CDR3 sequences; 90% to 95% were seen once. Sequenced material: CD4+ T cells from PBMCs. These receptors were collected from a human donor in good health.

The CDR3 region is CASSSLTGQYF. CDR3 bases: TGTGCCAGCAGCTCACTTACGGGGCAGTACTTC. The chain employs TRBV7-9 and TRBJ2-7, with D uncertain. The CDR3 is 11 residues long. The ends were cut back, 4 bases at V and 9 bases at J, with 10 bases in the middle. Germline V CDR1 and CDR2: SEHNR, FQNEAQ (reference sequence). Full variable domain (rest looked up from reference TRBV7-9 and TRBJ2-7): DTGVSQNPRHKITKRGQNVTFRCDPISEHNRLYWYRQTLGQGPEFLTYFQNEAQLEKSRLLSDRFSAERPKGSFSTLEIQRTEQGDSAMYLCASSSLTGQYFGPGTRLTVT.

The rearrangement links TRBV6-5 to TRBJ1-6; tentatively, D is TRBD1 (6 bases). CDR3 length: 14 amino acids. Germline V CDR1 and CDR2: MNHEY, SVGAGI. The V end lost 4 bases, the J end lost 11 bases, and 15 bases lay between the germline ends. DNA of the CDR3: TGTGCCAGCAGTTCCAAGTGGGGGGCAACACCCCTCCACTTT. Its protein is CASSSKWGATPLHF.

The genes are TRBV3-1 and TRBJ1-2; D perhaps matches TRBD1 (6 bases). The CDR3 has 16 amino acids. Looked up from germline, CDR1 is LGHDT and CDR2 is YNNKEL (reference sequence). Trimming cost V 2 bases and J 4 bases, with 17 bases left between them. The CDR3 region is CASSQHIGQTSYGYTF. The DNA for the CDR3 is TGTGCCAGCAGCCAACATATCGGACAGACGAGCTATGGCTACACCTTC.

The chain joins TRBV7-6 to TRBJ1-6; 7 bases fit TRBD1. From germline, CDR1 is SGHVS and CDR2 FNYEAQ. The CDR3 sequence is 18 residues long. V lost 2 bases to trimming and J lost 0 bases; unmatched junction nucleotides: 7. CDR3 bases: TGTGCCAGCAGCTTAAAAACAGGGGCTAGCTCCTATAATTCACCCCTCCACTTT. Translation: CASSLKTGASSYNSPLHF. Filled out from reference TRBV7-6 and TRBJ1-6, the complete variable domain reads GAGVSQSPRYKVTKRGQDVALRCDPISGHVSLYWYRQALGQGPEFLTYFNYEAQQDKSGLPNDRFSAERPEGSISTLTIQRTEQRDSAMYRCASSLKTGASSYNSPLHFGNGTRLTVT.

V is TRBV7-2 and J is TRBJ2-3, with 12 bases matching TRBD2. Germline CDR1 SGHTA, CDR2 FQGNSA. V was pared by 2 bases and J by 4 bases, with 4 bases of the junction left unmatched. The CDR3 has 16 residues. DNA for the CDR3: TGTGCCAGCAGCTTAAGTCTAGCGGGGGGGCCAGATACGCAGTATTTT. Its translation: CASSLSLAGGPDTQYF.

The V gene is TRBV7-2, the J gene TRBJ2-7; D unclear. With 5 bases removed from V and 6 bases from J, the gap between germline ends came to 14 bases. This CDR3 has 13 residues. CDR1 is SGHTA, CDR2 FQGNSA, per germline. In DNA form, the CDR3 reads TGTGCCAGCAGCCCTCAGTACCGCGGCGAGCAGTACTTC. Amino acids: CASSPQYRGEQYF.

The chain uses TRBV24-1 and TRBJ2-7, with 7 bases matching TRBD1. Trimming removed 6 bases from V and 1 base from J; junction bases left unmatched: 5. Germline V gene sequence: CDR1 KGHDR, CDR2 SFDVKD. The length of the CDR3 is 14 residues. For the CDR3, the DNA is TGTGCCACCAGTCGACAGGGTCCGTCCTACGAGCAGTACGTC. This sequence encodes CATSRQGPSYEQYV.

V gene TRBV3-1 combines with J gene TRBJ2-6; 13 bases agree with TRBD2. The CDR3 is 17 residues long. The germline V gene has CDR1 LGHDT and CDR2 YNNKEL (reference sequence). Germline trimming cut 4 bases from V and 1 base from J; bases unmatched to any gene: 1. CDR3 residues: CASSPGLAGSGANVLTF. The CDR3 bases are TGTGCCAGCAGCCCGGGACTAGCGGGGTCTGGGGCCAACGTCCTGACTTTC. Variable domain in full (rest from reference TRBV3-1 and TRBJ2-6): DTAVSQTPKYLVTQMGNDKSIKCEQNLGHDTMYWYKQDSKKFLKIMFSYNNKELIINETVPNRFSPKSPDKAHLNLHINSLELGDSAVYFCASSPGLAGSGANVLTFGAGSRLTVL.

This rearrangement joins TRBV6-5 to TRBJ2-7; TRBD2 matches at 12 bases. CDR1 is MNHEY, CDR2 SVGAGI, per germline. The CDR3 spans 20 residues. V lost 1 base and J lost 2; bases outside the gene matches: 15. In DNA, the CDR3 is TGTGCCAGCAGTTACTTGATTTCGACTAGCGGGGGCCCTATCCCCTACGAGCAGTACTTC. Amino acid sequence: CASSYLISTSGGPIPYEQYF.

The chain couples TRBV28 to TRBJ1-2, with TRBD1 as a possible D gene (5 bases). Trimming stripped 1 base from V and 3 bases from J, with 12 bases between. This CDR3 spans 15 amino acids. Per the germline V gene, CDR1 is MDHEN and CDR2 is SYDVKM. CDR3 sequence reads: CASSLYRTFDYGYTF. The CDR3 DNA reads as TGTGCCAGCAGTTTATACAGGACCTTCGACTATGGCTACACCTTC.

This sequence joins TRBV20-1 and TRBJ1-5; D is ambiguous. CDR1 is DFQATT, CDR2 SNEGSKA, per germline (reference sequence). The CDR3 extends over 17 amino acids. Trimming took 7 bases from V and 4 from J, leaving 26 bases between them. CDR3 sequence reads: CSVPGSQPNMWNQPQHF. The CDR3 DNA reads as TGCAGTGTTCCGGGTTCCCAACCAAATATGTGGAATCAGCCCCAGCATTTT.

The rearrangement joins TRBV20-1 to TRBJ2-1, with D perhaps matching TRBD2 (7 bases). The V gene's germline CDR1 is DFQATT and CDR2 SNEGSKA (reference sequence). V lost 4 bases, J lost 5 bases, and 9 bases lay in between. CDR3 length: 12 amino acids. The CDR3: CSAIGGHNEQFF. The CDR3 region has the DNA TGCAGTGCTATCGGGGGGCACAATGAGCAGTTCTTC.

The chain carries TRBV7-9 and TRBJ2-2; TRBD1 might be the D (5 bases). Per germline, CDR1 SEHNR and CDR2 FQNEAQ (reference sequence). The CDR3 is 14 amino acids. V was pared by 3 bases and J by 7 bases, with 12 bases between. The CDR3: CASSFEGAGGELFF. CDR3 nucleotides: TGTGCCAGCAGCTTTGAAGGGGCCGGCGGGGAGCTGTTTTTT.

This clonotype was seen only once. The CDR3 reads CASSPLDRPLAGYTF. Written as DNA, the CDR3 is TGTGCCAGCTCACCACTCGACAGGCCGCTCGCTGGCTACACCTTC. The V gene is TRBV18, the J gene TRBJ1-2; the D gene is possibly TRBD1 (6 bases). Trimming removed 1 base at V and 7 bases at J, with 16 bases between. The CDR3 has 15 residues. Germline loops: CDR1 KGHSH, CDR2 LQKENI.

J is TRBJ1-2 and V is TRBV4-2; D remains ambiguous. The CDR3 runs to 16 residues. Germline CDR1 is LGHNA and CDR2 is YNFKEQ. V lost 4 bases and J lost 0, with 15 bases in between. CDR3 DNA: TGTGCCAGCAGCCGGCCAGGACGGTTAGCTAACTATGGCTACACCTTC. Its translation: CASSRPGRLANYGYTF.

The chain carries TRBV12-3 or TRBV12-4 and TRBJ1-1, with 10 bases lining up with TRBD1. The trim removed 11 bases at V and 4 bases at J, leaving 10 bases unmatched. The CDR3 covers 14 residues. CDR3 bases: TGTGCCGTCAGGACAGGGGGGGACGGCACTGAAGCTTTCTTT. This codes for CAVRTGGDGTEAFF.

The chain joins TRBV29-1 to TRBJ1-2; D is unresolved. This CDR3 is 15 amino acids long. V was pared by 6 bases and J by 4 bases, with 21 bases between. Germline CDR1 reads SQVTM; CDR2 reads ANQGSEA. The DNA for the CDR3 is TGCAGCGTCTTCCTGGACGGCTCACGAGGCTATGGCTACACCTTC. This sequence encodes CSVFLDGSRGYGYTF.

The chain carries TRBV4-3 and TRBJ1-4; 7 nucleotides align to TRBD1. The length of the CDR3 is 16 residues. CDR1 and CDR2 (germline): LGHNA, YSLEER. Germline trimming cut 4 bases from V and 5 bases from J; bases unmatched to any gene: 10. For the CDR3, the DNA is TGCGCCAGCAGCCGGGGGACAGCGAGGGACAATGAAAAACTGTTTTTT. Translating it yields CASSRGTARDNEKLFF.

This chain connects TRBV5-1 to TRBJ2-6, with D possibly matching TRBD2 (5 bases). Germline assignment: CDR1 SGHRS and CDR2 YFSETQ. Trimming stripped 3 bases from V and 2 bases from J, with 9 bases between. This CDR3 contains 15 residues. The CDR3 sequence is CASSWERAGANVLTF. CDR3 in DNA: TGCGCCAGCAGCTGGGAGAGGGCTGGGGCCAACGTCCTGACTTTC.

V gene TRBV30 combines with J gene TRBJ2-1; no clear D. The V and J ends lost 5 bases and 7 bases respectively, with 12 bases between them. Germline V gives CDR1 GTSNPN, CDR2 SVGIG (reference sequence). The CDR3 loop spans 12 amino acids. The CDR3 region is CAWEQGINEQFF. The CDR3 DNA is TGTGCCTGGGAGCAAGGTATAAATGAGCAGTTCTTC.

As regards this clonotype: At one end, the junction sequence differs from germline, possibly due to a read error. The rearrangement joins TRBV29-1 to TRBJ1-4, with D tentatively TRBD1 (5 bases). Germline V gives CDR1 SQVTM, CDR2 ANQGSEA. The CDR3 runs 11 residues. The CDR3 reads CSARSGRVTLF. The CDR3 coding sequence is TGCAGCGCTCGTAGCGGCAGGGTAACCCTTTTT.

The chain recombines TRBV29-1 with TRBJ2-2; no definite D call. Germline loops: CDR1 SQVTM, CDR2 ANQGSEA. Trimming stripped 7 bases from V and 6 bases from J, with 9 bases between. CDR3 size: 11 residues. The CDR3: CSASASGELFF. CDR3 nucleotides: TGCAGCGCCTCAGCTTCCGGGGAGCTGTTTTTT.

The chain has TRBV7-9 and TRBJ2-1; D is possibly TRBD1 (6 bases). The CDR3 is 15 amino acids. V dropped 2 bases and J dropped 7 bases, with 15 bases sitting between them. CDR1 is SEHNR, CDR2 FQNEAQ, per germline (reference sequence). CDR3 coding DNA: TGTGCCAGCAGCTTATCAGGGGCGGATTTGAATGAGCAGTTCTTC. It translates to CASSLSGADLNEQFF.

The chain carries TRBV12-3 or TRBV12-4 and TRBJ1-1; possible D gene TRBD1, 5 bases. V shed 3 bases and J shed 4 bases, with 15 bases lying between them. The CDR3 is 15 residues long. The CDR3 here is CASSFDSPKGTEAFF. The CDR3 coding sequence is TGTGCCAGCAGTTTTGACAGTCCAAAGGGCACTGAAGCTTTCTTT.

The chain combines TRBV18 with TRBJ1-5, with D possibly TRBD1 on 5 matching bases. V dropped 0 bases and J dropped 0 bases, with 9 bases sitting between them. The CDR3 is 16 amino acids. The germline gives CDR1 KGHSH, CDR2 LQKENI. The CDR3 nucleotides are TGTGCCAGCTCACCACCGGGACCCACTAGCAATCAGCCCCAGCATTTT. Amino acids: CASSPPGPTSNQPQHF.

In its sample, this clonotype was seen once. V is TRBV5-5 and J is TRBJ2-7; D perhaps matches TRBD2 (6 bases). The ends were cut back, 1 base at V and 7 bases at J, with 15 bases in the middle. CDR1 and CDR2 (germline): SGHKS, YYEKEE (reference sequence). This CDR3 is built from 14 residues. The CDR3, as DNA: TGTGCCAGCAGCTTGCGGGACGGGGGATTTGAGCAGTACTTC. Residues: CASSLRDGGFEQYF.

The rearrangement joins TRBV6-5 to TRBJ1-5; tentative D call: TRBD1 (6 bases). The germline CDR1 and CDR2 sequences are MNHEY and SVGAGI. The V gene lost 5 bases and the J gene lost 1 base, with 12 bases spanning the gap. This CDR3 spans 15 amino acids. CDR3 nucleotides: TGTGCCAGCAGTCGGAGGGGGGACAGCAATCAGCCCCAGCATTTT. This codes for CASSRRGDSNQPQHF.

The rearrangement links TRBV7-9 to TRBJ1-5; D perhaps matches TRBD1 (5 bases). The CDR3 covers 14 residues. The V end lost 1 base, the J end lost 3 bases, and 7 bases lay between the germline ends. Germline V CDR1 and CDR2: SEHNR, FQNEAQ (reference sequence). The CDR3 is CASSLGQFNQPQHF. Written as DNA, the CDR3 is TGTGCCAGCAGCTTAGGACAGTTCAATCAGCCCCAGCATTTT.

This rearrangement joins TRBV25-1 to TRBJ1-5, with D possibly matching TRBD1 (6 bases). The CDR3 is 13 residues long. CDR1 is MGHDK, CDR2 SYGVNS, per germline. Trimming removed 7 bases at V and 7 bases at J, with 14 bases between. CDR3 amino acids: CASMGVGGQPQHF. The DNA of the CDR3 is TGTGCCAGCATGGGGGTGGGGGGCCAGCCCCAGCATTTT.